A selection of T cell receptor beta chains follows, all from one sample in a study of CD8+CD57+ T cells in acquired aplastic anemia. TCRdb fed the reads into MiXCR, producing one record per CDR3 protein. The repertoire includes around 200,000 distinct CDR3 sequences, approximately 60% of them detected once, and approximately 30% sits in the top ten. Specimen: sorted CD4+, CD8+, or CD8+CD57+ T cells (not recorded which) from PBMCs. The source is a human donor in good health. Each CDR3 is given with its conserved first and last residue. Each record gives: J gene, D gene, clone size, V gene, CDR3 protein, CDR3 DNA. D genes are given only for firm matches. Size is stated for part of the rows, as once, few or many counts, or as a class when the clone is expanded.

j_gene: TRBJ1-6
d_gene: NA
abundance: NA
v_gene: TRBV19
CDR3aa: CAGSSLGASPLHF
CDR3nt: TGTGCCGGTAGCTCTCTGGGGGCATCACCCCTCCACTTT

j_gene: TRBJ1-1
d_gene: NA
abundance: once
v_gene: TRBV9
CDR3aa: CASSSTKTEAFF
CDR3nt: TGTGCCAGCAGCTCGACTAAAACTGAAGCTTTCTTT

j_gene: TRBJ2-7
d_gene: TRBD1
abundance: once
v_gene: TRBV14
CDR3aa: CASSTGGGYEQYF
CDR3nt: TGTGCCAGCAGTACAGGGGGAGGCTACGAGCAGTACTTC

j_gene: TRBJ1-6
d_gene: TRBD1
abundance: NA
v_gene: TRBV15
CDR3aa: CATSPGTVNSPLHF
CDR3nt: TGTGCCACCAGCCCAGGGACAGTAAATTCACCCCTCCACTTT

j_gene: TRBJ2-5
d_gene: TRBD1
abundance: NA
v_gene: TRBV10-3
CDR3aa: CAISVSGTEETQYF
CDR3nt: TGTGCCATCAGTGTTTCCGGGACAGAAGAGACCCAGTACTTC

j_gene: TRBJ2-7
d_gene: NA
abundance: NA
v_gene: TRBV25-1
CDR3aa: CASSAPVMGEQYF
CDR3nt: TGTGCCAGCAGCGCACCGGTTATGGGCGAGCAGTACTTC

j_gene: TRBJ2-7
d_gene: NA
abundance: NA
v_gene: TRBV4-2
CDR3aa: CASSQDRGLGEQYF
CDR3nt: TGTGCCAGCAGCCAAGATCGAGGGCTGGGCGAGCAGTACTTC

j_gene: TRBJ1-1
d_gene: NA
abundance: NA
v_gene: TRBV6-1
CDR3aa: CASRDRENTEAFF
CDR3nt: TGTGCCAGCAGAGATCGGGAGAACACTGAAGCTTTCTTT

j_gene: TRBJ2-7
d_gene: NA
abundance: NA
v_gene: TRBV24-1
CDR3aa: CATSDLKPRDEAYEQYF
CDR3nt: TGTGCCACCAGTGACCTAAAGCCCCGGGACGAGGCCTACGAGCAGTACTTC

j_gene: TRBJ2-7
d_gene: TRBD1
abundance: many
v_gene: TRBV29-1
CDR3aa: CSVELSGTGDFEQYF
CDR3nt: TGCAGCGTTGAACTTTCCGGGACAGGGGACTTCGAGCAGTACTTC

j_gene: TRBJ1-2
d_gene: NA
abundance: NA
v_gene: TRBV7-3
CDR3aa: CASSPDNVYGYTF
CDR3nt: TGTGCCAGCAGCCCTGATAATGTCTATGGCTACACCTTC

j_gene: TRBJ2-7
d_gene: NA
abundance: NA
v_gene: TRBV7-3
CDR3aa: CASSTGISGSYEQYF
CDR3nt: TGTGCCAGCAGCACCGGGATCTCGGGCTCCTACGAGCAGTACTTC

j_gene: TRBJ2-5
d_gene: NA
abundance: NA
v_gene: TRBV7-2
CDR3aa: CASSTAGTHLGETQYF
CDR3nt: TGTGCCAGCAGCACAGCCGGGACCCACCTCGGGGAGACCCAGTACTTC

j_gene: TRBJ2-3
d_gene: TRBD2
abundance: many
v_gene: TRBV9
CDR3aa: CASSDGLAGADTQYF
CDR3nt: TGTGCCAGCAGCGATGGACTAGCGGGAGCAGATACGCAGTATTTT

j_gene: TRBJ1-2
d_gene: NA
abundance: few
v_gene: TRBV7-9
CDR3aa: CASSSLAGRTYGYTF
CDR3nt: TGTGCCAGCAGCTCCCTGGCGGGCAGGACTTATGGCTACACCTTC

j_gene: TRBJ2-3
d_gene: TRBD1
abundance: NA
v_gene: TRBV5-6
CDR3aa: CASGLVGQGSTDTQYF
CDR3nt: TGTGCCAGCGGCTTGGTAGGACAGGGGAGCACGGATACGCAGTATTTT

j_gene: TRBJ2-1
d_gene: NA
abundance: few
v_gene: TRBV7-8
CDR3aa: CASSERTGQEQFF
CDR3nt: TGTGCCAGCAGCGAACGGACCGGCCAAGAGCAGTTCTTC

j_gene: TRBJ2-7
d_gene: NA
abundance: NA
v_gene: TRBV5-1
CDR3aa: CASSAQGGGLSSYEQYF
CDR3nt: TGCGCCAGCAGCGCGCAGGGTGGGGGGCTTAGCTCCTACGAGCAGTACTTC

j_gene: TRBJ2-3
d_gene: NA
abundance: many
v_gene: TRBV4-1
CDR3aa: CASSQFQGSTDTQYF
CDR3nt: TGCGCCAGCAGCCAATTCCAGGGGAGCACAGATACGCAGTATTTT

j_gene: TRBJ1-6
d_gene: NA
abundance: many
v_gene: TRBV4-1
CDR3aa: CASSQDSGQGIIPLHF
CDR3nt: TGCGCCAGCAGCCAAGATTCAGGGCAGGGGATTATTCCCCTCCACTTT

j_gene: TRBJ1-5
d_gene: NA
abundance: NA
v_gene: TRBV25-1
CDR3aa: CATSDRRGFEPQHF
CDR3nt: TGTGCCACCAGTGATCGAAGGGGTTTCGAGCCCCAGCATTTT

j_gene: TRBJ2-2
d_gene: TRBD2
abundance: NA
v_gene: TRBV9
CDR3aa: CASSRGLAPGTGELFF
CDR3nt: TGTGCCAGCAGCCGGGGACTAGCGCCCGGCACCGGGGAGCTGTTTTTT

j_gene: TRBJ2-1
d_gene: TRBD2
abundance: few
v_gene: TRBV3-1
CDR3aa: CASSQETSGSSYNEQFF
CDR3nt: TGTGCCAGCAGCCAAGAGACTAGCGGGAGCTCCTACAATGAGCAGTTCTTC

j_gene: TRBJ1-6
d_gene: TRBD1
abundance: many
v_gene: TRBV15
CDR3aa: CATSREDRGLSPLHF
CDR3nt: TGTGCCACCAGCAGAGAGGACAGGGGGCTTTCACCCCTCCACTTT

j_gene: TRBJ1-1
d_gene: NA
abundance: few
v_gene: TRBV12-3/TRBV12-4
CDR3aa: CASSLLRDTEAFF
CDR3nt: TGTGCCAGCAGTTTACTTCGTGACACCGAAGCTTTCTTT

j_gene: TRBJ1-1
d_gene: NA
abundance: NA
v_gene: TRBV20-1
CDR3aa: CSARGGSLNTEAFF
CDR3nt: TGCAGTGCTAGGGGAGGTTCCTTGAACACTGAAGCTTTCTTT

j_gene: TRBJ2-7
d_gene: TRBD1
abundance: few
v_gene: TRBV20-1
CDR3aa: CSARGTGGKYEQYF
CDR3nt: TGCAGTGCTAGAGGGACAGGGGGCAAGTACGAGCAGTACTTC

j_gene: TRBJ2-5
d_gene: NA
abundance: many
v_gene: TRBV5-8
CDR3aa: CASSFVGLLVETQYF
CDR3nt: TGTGCCAGCAGCTTCGTAGGGCTACTTGTTGAGACCCAGTACTTC

j_gene: TRBJ2-6
d_gene: NA
abundance: NA
v_gene: TRBV9
CDR3aa: CASSRERASGANVLTF
CDR3nt: TGTGCCAGCAGCAGAGAGCGGGCCTCTGGGGCCAACGTCCTGACTTTC

j_gene: TRBJ1-4
d_gene: NA
abundance: NA
v_gene: TRBV7-9
CDR3aa: CASSLDRGIGELFF
CDR3nt: TGTGCCAGCAGCTTAGATCGGGGGATCGGGGAACTGTTTTTT

j_gene: TRBJ2-2
d_gene: NA
abundance: NA
v_gene: TRBV27
CDR3aa: CASSSGGAAGELFF
CDR3nt: TGTGCCAGCAGTTCTGGGGGAGCGGCCGGGGAGCTGTTTTTT

j_gene: TRBJ2-7
d_gene: NA
abundance: few
v_gene: TRBV20-1
CDR3aa: CSVLGASSYEQYF
CDR3nt: TGCAGTGTTCTCGGGGCGAGCTCCTACGAGCAGTACTTC

j_gene: TRBJ2-7
d_gene: NA
abundance: NA
v_gene: TRBV20-1
CDR3aa: CSARAQDF
CDR3nt: TGCAGTGCTAGAGCACAGGACTTC

j_gene: TRBJ2-7
d_gene: TRBD2
abundance: many
v_gene: TRBV4-1
CDR3aa: CASSQTGLANYEEQYF
CDR3nt: TGCGCCAGCAGCCAAACGGGACTAGCGAACTACGAGGAGCAGTACTTC

j_gene: TRBJ2-5
d_gene: NA
abundance: NA
v_gene: TRBV7-3
CDR3aa: CASSPFGGMGETQYF
CDR3nt: TGTGCCAGCAGCCCCTTTGGGGGGATGGGGGAGACCCAGTACTTC

j_gene: TRBJ1-1
d_gene: TRBD1
abundance: NA
v_gene: TRBV7-3
CDR3aa: CASSKPGQGREAFF
CDR3nt: TGTGCCAGCAGCAAGCCGGGACAGGGCCGTGAAGCTTTCTTT

j_gene: TRBJ2-2
d_gene: TRBD2
abundance: many
v_gene: TRBV7-8
CDR3aa: CASSSPLAGANTGELFF
CDR3nt: TGTGCCAGCAGCTCTCCTCTAGCGGGAGCGAACACCGGGGAGCTGTTTTTT

j_gene: TRBJ1-2
d_gene: NA
abundance: NA
v_gene: TRBV7-2
CDR3aa: CASSLAAGEGWPYGYTF
CDR3nt: TGTGCCAGCAGCTTAGCAGCAGGGGAGGGGTGGCCATATGGCTACACCTTC

j_gene: TRBJ2-1
d_gene: NA
abundance: NA
v_gene: TRBV30
CDR3aa: CAWSGAGSSYNEQFF
CDR3nt: TGTGCCTGGAGTGGGGCAGGGAGCTCCTACAATGAGCAGTTCTTC

j_gene: TRBJ2-1
d_gene: NA
abundance: many
v_gene: TRBV6-1
CDR3aa: CASSEPTVGGYEQFF
CDR3nt: TGTGCCAGCAGTGAACCAACTGTAGGTGGCTATGAGCAGTTCTTC

j_gene: TRBJ2-2
d_gene: TRBD2
abundance: NA
v_gene: TRBV20-1
CDR3aa: CSALSPSGVRGELFF
CDR3nt: TGCAGTGCCCTCTCCCCTAGCGGGGTACGCGGGGAGCTGTTTTTT

j_gene: TRBJ1-1
d_gene: NA
abundance: NA
v_gene: TRBV20-1
CDR3aa: CSARTDANTEAFF
CDR3nt: TGCAGTGCGCGGACAGATGCGAACACTGAAGCTTTCTTT

j_gene: TRBJ1-3
d_gene: TRBD1
abundance: NA
v_gene: TRBV9
CDR3aa: CASSGGTGGGNTIYF
CDR3nt: TGTGCCAGCAGCGGAGGGACAGGGGGAGGAAACACCATATATTTT

j_gene: TRBJ2-7
d_gene: TRBD2
abundance: NA
v_gene: TRBV10-2
CDR3aa: CASRTVSSGSSDEQYF
CDR3nt: TGCGCCAGCAGGACTGTTTCTAGCGGGAGCAGCGACGAGCAGTACTTC

j_gene: TRBJ2-6
d_gene: NA
abundance: many
v_gene: TRBV5-5
CDR3aa: CASSFWETDIPGANVLTF
CDR3nt: TGTGCCAGCAGCTTTTGGGAAACCGACATTCCTGGGGCCAACGTCCTGACTTTC

j_gene: TRBJ2-3
d_gene: NA
abundance: NA
v_gene: TRBV20-1
CDR3aa: CSANPTDTQYF
CDR3nt: TGCAGTGCTAATCCCACAGATACGCAGTATTTT

j_gene: TRBJ2-3
d_gene: NA
abundance: NA
v_gene: TRBV12-3/TRBV12-4
CDR3aa: CASGNIVVDTQYF
CDR3nt: TGTGCCAGCGGAAATATAGTCGTAGATACGCAGTATTTT

j_gene: TRBJ1-2
d_gene: TRBD1
abundance: few
v_gene: TRBV7-3
CDR3aa: CASSVGQGYGYTF
CDR3nt: TGTGCCAGCAGCGTGGGACAGGGATATGGCTACACCTTC

j_gene: TRBJ2-2
d_gene: TRBD2
abundance: NA
v_gene: TRBV20-1
CDR3aa: CSARVGGRETGELFF
CDR3nt: TGCAGTGCTAGAGTGGGGGGGAGAGAGACCGGGGAGCTGTTTTTT

j_gene: TRBJ2-1
d_gene: TRBD2
abundance: few
v_gene: TRBV3-1
CDR3aa: CASSQPLGTSGLNEQFF
CDR3nt: TGTGCCAGCAGCCAGCCCCTCGGGACTAGCGGCCTCAATGAGCAGTTCTTC

j_gene: TRBJ2-7
d_gene: NA
abundance: once
v_gene: TRBV6-2/TRBV6-3
CDR3aa: CASSYGQGGYEQYF
CDR3nt: TGTGCCAGCAGTTACGGGCAGGGAGGCTACGAGCAGTACTTC

j_gene: TRBJ1-1
d_gene: NA
abundance: NA
v_gene: TRBV7-7
CDR3aa: CASSPRLSGNTEAFF
CDR3nt: TGTGCCAGCAGCCCCCGCCTTTCCGGGAACACTGAAGCTTTCTTT

j_gene: TRBJ2-6
d_gene: NA
abundance: many
v_gene: TRBV6-2/TRBV6-3
CDR3aa: CASSYLLGGANVLTF
CDR3nt: TGTGCCAGCAGTTACCTTCTTGGTGGGGCCAACGTCCTGACTTTC

j_gene: TRBJ1-1
d_gene: NA
abundance: NA
v_gene: TRBV11-2
CDR3aa: CASSPTAGKATEAFF
CDR3nt: TGTGCCAGCAGCCCTACGGCAGGGAAGGCCACTGAAGCTTTCTTT

j_gene: TRBJ1-1
d_gene: TRBD1
abundance: NA
v_gene: TRBV7-2
CDR3aa: CASSSGQKEAFF
CDR3nt: TGTGCCAGCAGCTCGGGACAGAAGGAAGCTTTCTTT

j_gene: TRBJ2-1
d_gene: TRBD2
abundance: few
v_gene: TRBV20-1
CDR3aa: CSARDEGGRDYNEQFF
CDR3nt: TGCAGTGCTAGAGATGAAGGCGGGAGGGATTACAATGAGCAGTTCTTC

j_gene: TRBJ1-5
d_gene: NA
abundance: NA
v_gene: TRBV15
CDR3aa: CATSRGGRASNQPQHF
CDR3nt: TGTGCCACCAGCAGAGGGGGCAGGGCTAGCAATCAGCCCCAGCATTTT

j_gene: TRBJ1-2
d_gene: NA
abundance: NA
v_gene: TRBV2
CDR3aa: CACSRDPNYGYTF
CDR3nt: TGTGCCTGCTCCAGGGACCCTAACTATGGCTACACCTTC